The T cell receptor (beta chain) under discussion was sequenced for a study of blood T cell repertoires in COVID-19. Background on the study: T cells, B-cell-depleted T cells, or PBMCs provided the cDNA or gDNA that served as material.

Using immunoSEQ multiplex PCR, the repertoire was profiled, and TCRdb retains in-frame clones only, with some absent. Of about 83,000 clones listed, 86% are singletons. This CDR3 spans 16 amino acids. V shed 5 bases and J shed 0 bases, with 15 bases lying between them. The germline CDR1 and CDR2 sequences are SGHRS and YFSETQ. This TCR was recovered from a middle-aged man with active COVID-19. The chain employs TRBV5-1 and TRBJ2-1; no reliable D call. The sequenced sample was peripheral blood. The CDR3 nucleotides are TGCGCCAGCAGTTATGACACGTCCAGCTCCTACAATGAGCAGTTCTTC. Amino acids: CASSYDTSSSYNEQFF.